This T cell receptor (beta chain) was captured by sequencing in a study of blood T cell repertoires in COVID-19. Turning to the study itself: There were acute and convalescent COVID-19 samples, and they came from the United States, Italy and Spain. T cells, B-cell-depleted T cells, or PBMCs provided the cDNA or gDNA that served as material.

Germline V gene data show CDR1 as KGHSH and CDR2 as LQKENI. This CDR3 has 16 amino acids. Unmatched junction bases numbered 8, after V lost 0 bases and J lost 7 bases. Authors' methods: Estimation of nucleated cell counts relied on the amplification of reference gene primers. Repertoires were generated with immunoSEQ multiplex PCR, while TCRdb's copy carries only in-frame clones and drops some. Clone size and the V and J calls come from that table; the DNA yielded D and trimming. The data show approximately 300,000 clones, with about 84% seen just once and under 2% held by the top ten. The sequenced sample was peripheral blood. The genes are TRBV18 and TRBJ1-5; TRBD1 matches at 8 bases. The receptor comes from a woman in her 50s with acute or convalescent COVID-19. CDR3 sequence: CASSPPLGQGQQPQHF. In DNA, the CDR3 is TGTGCCAGCTCACCACCCCTCGGACAGGGCCAGCAGCCCCAGCATTTT.